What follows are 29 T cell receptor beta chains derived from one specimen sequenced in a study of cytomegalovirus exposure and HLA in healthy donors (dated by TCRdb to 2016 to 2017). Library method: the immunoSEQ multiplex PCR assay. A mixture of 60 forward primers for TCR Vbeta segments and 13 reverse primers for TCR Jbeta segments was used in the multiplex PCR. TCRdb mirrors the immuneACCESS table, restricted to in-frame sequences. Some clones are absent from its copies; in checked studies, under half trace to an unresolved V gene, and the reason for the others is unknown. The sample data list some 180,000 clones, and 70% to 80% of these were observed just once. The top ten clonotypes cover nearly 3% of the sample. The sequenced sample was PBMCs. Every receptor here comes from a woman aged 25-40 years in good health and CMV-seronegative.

The CDR3 region is CASSGTGTYSYEQYF. The DNA of the CDR3 is TGCGCCAGCAGCGGGACAGGGACCTATTCCTACGAGCAGTACTTC. The genes are TRBV5-1 and TRBJ2-5; 9 bases agree with TRBD1. With the DNA end fitting TRBJ2-7 better, the J assignment may be wrong. Germline-derived CDR1 and CDR2 are SGHRS and YFSETQ. This CDR3 is 15 amino acids long.

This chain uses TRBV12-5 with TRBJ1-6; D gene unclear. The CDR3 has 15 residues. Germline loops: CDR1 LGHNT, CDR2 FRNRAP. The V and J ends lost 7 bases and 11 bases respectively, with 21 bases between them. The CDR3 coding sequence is TGTGCTAGTGCCGATTGGGAGGGCCGCTATCCACCCCTCCACTTT. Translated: CASADWEGRYPPLHF.

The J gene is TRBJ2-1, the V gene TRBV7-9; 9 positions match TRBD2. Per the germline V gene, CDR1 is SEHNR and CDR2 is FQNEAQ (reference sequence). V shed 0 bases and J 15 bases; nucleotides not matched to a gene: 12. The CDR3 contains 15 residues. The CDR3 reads CASSLAEGLAGARFF. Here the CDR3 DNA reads TGTGCCAGCAGCTTAGCGGAGGGGTTAGCGGGGGCGCGGTTCTTC. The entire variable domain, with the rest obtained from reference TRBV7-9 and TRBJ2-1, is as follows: DTGVSQNPRHKITKRGQNVTFRCDPISEHNRLYWYRQTLGQGPEFLTYFQNEAQLEKSRLLSDRFSAERPKGSFSTLEIQRTEQGDSAMYLCASSLAEGLAGARFFGPGTRLTVL.

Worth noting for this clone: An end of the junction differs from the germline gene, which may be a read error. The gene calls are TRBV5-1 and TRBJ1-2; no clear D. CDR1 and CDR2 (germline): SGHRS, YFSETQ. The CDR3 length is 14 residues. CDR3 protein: CASSLDGGNYGYPF. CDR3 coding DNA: TGCGCCAGCAGCTTGGACGGAGGCAACTATGGCTACCCCTTC.

CDR3 DNA: TGTGCCAGCAGCTTAGGGCAAAGTTACACCGGGGAGCTGTTTTTT. It specifies CASSLGQSYTGELFF. The chain employs TRBV7-7 and TRBJ2-2; no clear D gene. CDR3 length: 15 residues. V gave up 1 base and J gave up 3 bases, with 9 bases separating them. CDR1 is SSHAT, CDR2 FNYEAQ, per germline (reference sequence).

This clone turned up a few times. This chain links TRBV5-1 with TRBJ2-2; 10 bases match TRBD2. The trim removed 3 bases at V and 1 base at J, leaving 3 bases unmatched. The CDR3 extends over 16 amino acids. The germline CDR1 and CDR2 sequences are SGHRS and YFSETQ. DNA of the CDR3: TGCGCCAGCAGCTGGACTAGCGGCGGGAACACCGGGGAGCTGTTTTTT. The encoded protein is CASSWTSGGNTGELFF.

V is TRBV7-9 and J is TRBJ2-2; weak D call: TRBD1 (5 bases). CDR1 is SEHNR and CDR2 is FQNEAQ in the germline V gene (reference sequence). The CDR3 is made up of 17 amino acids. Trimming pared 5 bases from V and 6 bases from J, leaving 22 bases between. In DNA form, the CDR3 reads TGTGCCAGCAGCCTCATACAGGTGTTTTACGGAGCCGGGGAGCTGTTTTTT. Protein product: CASSLIQVFYGAGELFF.

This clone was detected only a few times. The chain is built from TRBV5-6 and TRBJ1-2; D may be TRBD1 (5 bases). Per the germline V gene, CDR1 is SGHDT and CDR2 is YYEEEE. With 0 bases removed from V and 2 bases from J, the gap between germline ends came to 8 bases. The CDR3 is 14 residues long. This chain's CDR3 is CASSLEAGNYGYTF. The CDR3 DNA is TGTGCCAGCAGCTTGGAGGCAGGGAACTATGGCTACACCTTC. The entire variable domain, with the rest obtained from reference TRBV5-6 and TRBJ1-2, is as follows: DAGVTQSPTHLIKTRGQQVTLRCSPKSGHDTVSWYQQALGQGPQFIFQYYEEEERQRGNFPDRFSGHQFPNYSSELNVNALLLGDSALYLCASSLEAGNYGYTFGSGTRLTVV.

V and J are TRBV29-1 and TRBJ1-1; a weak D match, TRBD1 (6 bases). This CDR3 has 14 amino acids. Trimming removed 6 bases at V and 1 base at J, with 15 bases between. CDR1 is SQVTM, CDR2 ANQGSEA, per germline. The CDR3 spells CSVQNRDKNTEAFF. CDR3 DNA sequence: TGCAGCGTGCAAAACCGGGACAAGAACACTGAAGCTTTCTTT.

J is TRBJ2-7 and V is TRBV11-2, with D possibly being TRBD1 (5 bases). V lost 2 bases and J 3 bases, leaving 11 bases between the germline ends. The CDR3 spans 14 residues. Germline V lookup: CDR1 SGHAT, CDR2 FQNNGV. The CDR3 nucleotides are TGTGCCAGCAGCTTACACAGGCTGTTCTACGAGCAGTACTTC. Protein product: CASSLHRLFYEQYF.

CDR3 residues: CASSLGTGGTYNEQFF. CDR3 coding DNA: TGTGCCAGCAGCCTCGGGACTGGGGGAACCTACAATGAGCAGTTCTTC. The chain couples TRBV11-1 to TRBJ2-1, with D possibly matching TRBD2 (6 bases). The CDR3 loop spans 16 amino acids. Germline V lookup: CDR1 SGHAT, CDR2 FQDESV (reference sequence). V was pared by 5 bases and J by 2 bases, with 16 bases between.

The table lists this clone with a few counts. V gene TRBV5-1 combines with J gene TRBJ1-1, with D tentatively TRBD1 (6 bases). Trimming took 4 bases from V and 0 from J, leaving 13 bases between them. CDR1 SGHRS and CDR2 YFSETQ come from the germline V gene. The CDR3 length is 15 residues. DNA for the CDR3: TGCGCCAGCAGCACGGATGGACAGCTGAACACTGAAGCTTTCTTT. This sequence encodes CASSTDGQLNTEAFF.

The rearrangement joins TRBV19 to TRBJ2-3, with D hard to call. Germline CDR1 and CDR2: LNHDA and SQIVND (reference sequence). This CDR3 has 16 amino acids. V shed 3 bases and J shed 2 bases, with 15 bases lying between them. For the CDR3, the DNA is TGTGCCAGTAGTATTATATCTCCGGCGGACACAGATACGCAGTATTTT. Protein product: CASSIISPADTDTQYF.

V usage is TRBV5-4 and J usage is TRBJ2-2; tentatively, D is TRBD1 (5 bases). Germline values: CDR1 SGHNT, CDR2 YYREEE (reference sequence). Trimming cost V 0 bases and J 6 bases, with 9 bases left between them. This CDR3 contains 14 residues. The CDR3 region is CASSLARASGELFF. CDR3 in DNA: TGTGCCAGCAGCTTGGCCAGGGCCTCCGGGGAGCTGTTTTTT.

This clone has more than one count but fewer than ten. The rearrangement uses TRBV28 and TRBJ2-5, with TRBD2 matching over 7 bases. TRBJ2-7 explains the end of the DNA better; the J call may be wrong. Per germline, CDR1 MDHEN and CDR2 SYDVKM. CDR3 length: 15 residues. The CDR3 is CASSPLRGSPYEQYF. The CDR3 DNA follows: TGTGCCAGCAGTCCCCTGCGGGGGAGCCCATACGAGCAGTACTTC.

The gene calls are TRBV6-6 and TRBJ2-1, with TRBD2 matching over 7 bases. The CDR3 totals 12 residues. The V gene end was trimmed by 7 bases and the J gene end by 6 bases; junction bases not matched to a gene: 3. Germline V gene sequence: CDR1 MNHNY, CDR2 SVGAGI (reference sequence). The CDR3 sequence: CASTRTSNEQFF. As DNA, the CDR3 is TGTGCCAGCACCCGGACTAGCAATGAGCAGTTCTTC.

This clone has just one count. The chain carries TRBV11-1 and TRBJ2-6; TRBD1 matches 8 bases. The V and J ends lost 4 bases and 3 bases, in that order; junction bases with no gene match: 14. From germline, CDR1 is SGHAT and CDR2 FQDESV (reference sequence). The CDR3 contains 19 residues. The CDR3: CASSSPPGQGKGGANVLTF. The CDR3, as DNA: TGTGCCAGCAGCTCACCACCCGGACAGGGAAAGGGTGGGGCCAACGTCCTGACTTTC.

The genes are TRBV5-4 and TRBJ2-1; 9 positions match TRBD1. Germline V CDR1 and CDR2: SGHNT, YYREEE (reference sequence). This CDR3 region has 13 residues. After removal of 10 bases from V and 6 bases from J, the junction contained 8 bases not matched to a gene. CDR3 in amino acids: CAYRGQGRNEQFF. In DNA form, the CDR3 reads TGTGCCTACCGGGGACAGGGTCGCAATGAGCAGTTCTTC.

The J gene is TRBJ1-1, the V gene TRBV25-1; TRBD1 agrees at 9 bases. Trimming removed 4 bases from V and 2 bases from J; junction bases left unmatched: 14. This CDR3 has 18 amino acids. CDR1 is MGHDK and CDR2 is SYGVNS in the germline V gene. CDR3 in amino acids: CASSGSTGGFFGNTEAFF. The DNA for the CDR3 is TGTGCCAGCAGTGGATCTACAGGGGGCTTTTTCGGAAACACTGAAGCTTTCTTT.

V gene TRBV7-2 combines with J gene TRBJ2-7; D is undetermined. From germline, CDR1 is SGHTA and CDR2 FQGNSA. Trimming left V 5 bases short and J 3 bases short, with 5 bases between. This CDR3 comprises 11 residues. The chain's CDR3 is CASSNYYEQYF. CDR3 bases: TGTGCCAGCAGCAACTACTACGAGCAGTACTTC. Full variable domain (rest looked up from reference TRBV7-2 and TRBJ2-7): GAGVSQSPSNKVTEKGKDVELRCDPISGHTALYWYRQSLGQGLEFLIYFQGNSAPDKSGLPSDRFSAERTGGSVSTLTIQRTQQEDSAVYLCASSNYYEQYFGPGTRLTVT.

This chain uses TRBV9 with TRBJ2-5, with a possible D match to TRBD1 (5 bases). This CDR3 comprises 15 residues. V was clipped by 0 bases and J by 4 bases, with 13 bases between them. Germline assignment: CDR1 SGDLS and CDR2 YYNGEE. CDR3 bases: TGTGCCAGCAGCGTAGGGAGCCAGGGTGGAGAGACCCAGTACTTC. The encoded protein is CASSVGSQGGETQYF. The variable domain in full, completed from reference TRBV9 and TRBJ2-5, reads DSGVTQTPKHLITATGQRVTLRCSPRSGDLSVYWYQQSLDQGLQFLIQYYNGEERAKGNILERFSAQQFPDLHSELNLSSLELGDSALYFCASSVGSQGGETQYFGPGTRLLVL.

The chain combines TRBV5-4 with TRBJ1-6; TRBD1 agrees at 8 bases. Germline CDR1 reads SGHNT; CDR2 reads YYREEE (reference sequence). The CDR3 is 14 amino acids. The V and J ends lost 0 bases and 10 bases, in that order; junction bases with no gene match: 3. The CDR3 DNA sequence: TGTGCCAGCAGCTTGGCAGGGGGCGACTCACCCCTCCACTTT. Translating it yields CASSLAGGDSPLHF.

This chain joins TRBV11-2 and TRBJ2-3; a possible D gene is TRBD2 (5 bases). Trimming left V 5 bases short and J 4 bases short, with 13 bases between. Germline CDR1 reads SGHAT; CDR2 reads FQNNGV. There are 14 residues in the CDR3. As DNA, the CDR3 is TGTGCCAGCAGCCCCCGGAGGTGGGCAGATACGCAGTATTTT. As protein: CASSPRRWADTQYF.

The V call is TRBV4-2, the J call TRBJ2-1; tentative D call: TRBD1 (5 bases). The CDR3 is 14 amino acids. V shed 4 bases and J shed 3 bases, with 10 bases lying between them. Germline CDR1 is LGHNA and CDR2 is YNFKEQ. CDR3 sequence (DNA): TGTGCCAGCAGCCGAAGTACAGGCTACAATGAGCAGTTCTTC. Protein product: CASSRSTGYNEQFF.

The CDR3 region is CASSLQKLAYGYTF. The CDR3 bases are TGTGCCAGCAGCCTACAGAAGTTGGCCTATGGCTACACCTTC. This rearrangement joins TRBV7-2 to TRBJ1-2; no firm D call. From germline, CDR1 is SGHTA and CDR2 FQGNSA. CDR3 length: 14 amino acids. V was pared by 5 bases and J by 4 bases, with 14 bases between.

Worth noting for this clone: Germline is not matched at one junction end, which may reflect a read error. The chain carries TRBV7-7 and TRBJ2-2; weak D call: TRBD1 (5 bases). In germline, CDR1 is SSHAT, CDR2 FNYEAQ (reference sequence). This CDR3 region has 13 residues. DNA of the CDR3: TGTGCTAGCAGCCAGACAGAGGCCGGGGAGCTGTTTTTT. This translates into CASSQTEAGELFF.

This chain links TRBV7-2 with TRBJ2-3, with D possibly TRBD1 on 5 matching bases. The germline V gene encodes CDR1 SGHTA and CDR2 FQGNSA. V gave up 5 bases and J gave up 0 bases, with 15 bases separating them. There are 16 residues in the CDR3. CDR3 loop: CASSEGVASSTDTQYF. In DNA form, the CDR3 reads TGTGCCAGCAGCGAAGGGGTTGCCTCTAGCACAGATACGCAGTATTTT. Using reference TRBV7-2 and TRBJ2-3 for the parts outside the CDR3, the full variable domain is GAGVSQSPSNKVTEKGKDVELRCDPISGHTALYWYRQSLGQGLEFLIYFQGNSAPDKSGLPSDRFSAERTGGSVSTLTIQRTQQEDSAVYLCASSEGVASSTDTQYFGPGTRLTVL.

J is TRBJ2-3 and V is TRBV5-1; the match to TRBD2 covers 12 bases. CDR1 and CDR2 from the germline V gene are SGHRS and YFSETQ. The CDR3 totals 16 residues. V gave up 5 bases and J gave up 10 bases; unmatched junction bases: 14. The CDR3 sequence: CASSNVTSGRVMPQYF. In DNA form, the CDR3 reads TGCGCCAGCAGTAACGTGACTAGCGGGAGAGTCATGCCGCAGTATTTT.

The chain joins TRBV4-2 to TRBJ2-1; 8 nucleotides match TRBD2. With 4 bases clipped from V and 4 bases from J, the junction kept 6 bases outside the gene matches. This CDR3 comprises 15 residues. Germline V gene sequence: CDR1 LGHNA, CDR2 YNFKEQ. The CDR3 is CASSPSGGQYNEQFF. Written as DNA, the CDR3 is TGTGCCAGCAGCCCGAGCGGGGGCCAATACAATGAGCAGTTCTTC.